The entry below describes one T cell receptor (beta chain). What it recognizes is unknown. RNA transcripts provided the source from which TCR beta CDR3 regions were amplified. TCR CDR3 underwent first-round RT-PCR with the HTBI primer set. TCRdb redid the calling of the multiplex PCR reads with MiXCR, one entry per CDR3 protein. The sample includes about 52,000 distinct CDR3 sequences, around half of them seen just once. This specimen comes from a study of T cells in Graves' hyperthyroidism and ophthalmopathy. General study findings and limits: Median prediction lead before ophthalmopathy onset was 6.5 months with the model.

CDR3 length: 13 amino acids. Trimming cost V 1 base and J 8 bases, with 12 bases left between them. Germline loops: CDR1 SGDLS, CDR2 YYNGEE. Investigators excluded patients with uncontrolled infection, other autoimmune disease, pregnancy or lactation. The sample taken for sequencing was blood. The clonotype was recovered from a woman between 45 and 60 years old with Graves' ophthalmopathy. The genes are TRBV9 and TRBJ1-1; D remains unclear. The CDR3 nucleotides are TGTGCCAGCAGCGTATCACTGAACATCGAAGCTTTCTTT. Translated: CASSVSLNIEAFF. The full variable domain, in which reference TRBV9 and TRBJ1-1 provide the parts outside the CDR3, is DSGVTQTPKHLITATGQRVTLRCSPRSGDLSVYWYQQSLDQGLQFLIQYYNGEERAKGNILERFSAQQFPDLHSELNLSSLELGDSALYFCASSVSLNIEAFFGQGTRLTVV.